Included here is one TCR beta chain sequence, with context. TCR beta VDJ combinations and CDR3 sequences were profiled from genomic DNA. Via MiXCR, TCRdb re-called the reads, giving one row per CDR3 protein. This sample has around 190,000 distinct CDR3 sequences, with approximately 48% found just once. This entry is derived from a study of CD8+CD57+ T cells in acquired aplastic anemia. Sequencing involved patients with CD8+CD57+ cell expansion previously shown by flow cytometry. Among the patients, none had received any therapy at the time of blood sampling. The CDR3 runs 14 residues. Germline-derived CDR1 and CDR2 are ENHRY and SYGVKD. V lost 0 bases to trimming and J lost 8 bases, with 13 bases between them.

The chain uses TRBV10-3 and TRBJ1-2, with D maybe TRBD1 (5 bases). Sequencing was done on a sample of sorted CD4+, CD8+, or CD8+CD57+ T cells (not recorded which) from PBMCs. The sequence was obtained from a human donor with aplastic anemia. CDR3 sequence: CAISESNGAQGYTF. CDR3 DNA sequence: TGTGCCATCAGTGAGTCGAATGGGGCGCAGGGCTACACCTTC.